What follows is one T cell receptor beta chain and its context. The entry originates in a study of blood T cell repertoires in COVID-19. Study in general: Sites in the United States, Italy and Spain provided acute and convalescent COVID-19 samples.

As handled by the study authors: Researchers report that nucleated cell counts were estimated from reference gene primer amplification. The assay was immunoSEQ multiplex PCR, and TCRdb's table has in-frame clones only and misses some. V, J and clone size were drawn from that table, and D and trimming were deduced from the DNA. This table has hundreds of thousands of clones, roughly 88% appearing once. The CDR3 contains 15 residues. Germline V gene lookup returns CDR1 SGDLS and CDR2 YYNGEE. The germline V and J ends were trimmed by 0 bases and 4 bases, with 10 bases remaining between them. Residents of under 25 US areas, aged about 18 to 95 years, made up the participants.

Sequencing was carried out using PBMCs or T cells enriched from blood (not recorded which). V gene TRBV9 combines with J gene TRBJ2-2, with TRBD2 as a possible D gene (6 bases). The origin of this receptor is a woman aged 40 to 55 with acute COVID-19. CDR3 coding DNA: TGTGCCAGCAGCGTAGAAGCGACTAGCACCGGGGAGCTGTTTTTT. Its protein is CASSVEATSTGELFF. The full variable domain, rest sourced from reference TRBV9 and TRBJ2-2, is DSGVTQTPKHLITATGQRVTLRCSPRSGDLSVYWYQQSLDQGLQFLIQYYNGEERAKGNILERFSAQQFPDLHSELNLSSLELGDSALYFCASSVEATSTGELFFGEGSRLTVL.